These 8 T cell receptor beta chains share one sample of origin, sequenced in a study of cytomegalovirus exposure and HLA in healthy donors. The PCR used 60 Vbeta and 13 Jbeta primers. This table comes from immunoSEQ multiplex PCR, and its TCRdb copy is limited to in-frame clones, with some not included. The sample lists about 65,000 clones, roughly two thirds seen once, with around 2.7% in the top ten. What was sequenced was PBMCs. The receptors originated from a man aged 30 to 39 in good health and CMV-seronegative.

This clone has a handful of counts. V and J are TRBV25-1 and TRBJ2-1, with TRBD2 matching over 12 bases. The CDR3 runs 15 residues. Germline CDR1 MGHDK, CDR2 SYGVNS. J lost 5 bases, V lost 4 bases, and 3 bases had no gene match. The CDR3 here is CASSGRLAGDNEQFF. The CDR3 bases are TGTGCCAGCAGTGGGCGACTAGCGGGGGACAATGAGCAGTTCTTC.

The chain joins TRBV4-1 to TRBJ1-2; 7 positions match TRBD1. The germline V gene has CDR1 MGHRA and CDR2 YSYEKL. Losses at the gene ends were 5 bases for V and 4 bases for J; bases not matched to a gene: 13. This CDR3 is 16 amino acids long. The CDR3 region has the DNA TGCGCCAGCAGCAAAGCGAGAACAGGGGCTAGCTATGGCTACACCTTC. It codes for CASSKARTGASYGYTF.

The chain employs TRBV30 and TRBJ1-2; weak D call: TRBD1 (5 bases). Trimming stripped 2 bases from V and 7 bases from J, with 20 bases between. The CDR3 consists of 15 residues. Per the germline V gene, CDR1 is GTSNPN and CDR2 is SVGIG (reference sequence). For the CDR3, the DNA is TGTGCCTGGAGTATGGGCGGGGCGGCTTCTGGTGGCTACACCTTC. Translation gives CAWSMGGAASGGYTF.

This clone was recorded a few times. The genes are TRBV6-5 and TRBJ2-3; 7 nucleotides agree with TRBD1. V shed 6 bases and J 0 bases; nucleotides not matched to a gene: 6. Germline V gene lookup returns CDR1 MNHEY and CDR2 SVGAGI. The CDR3 has 15 residues. This CDR3 reads CASREDRRSTDTQYF. In DNA, the CDR3 is TGTGCCAGCAGAGAGGACAGGCGGAGCACAGATACGCAGTATTTT.

The sample holds one count of this clone. The chain is built from TRBV9 and TRBJ2-4; 7 bases map to TRBD1. The CDR3 has 17 amino acids. V lost 3 bases and J lost 0; bases outside the gene matches: 9. The germline CDR1 and CDR2 sequences are SGDLS and YYNGEE. CDR3 coding DNA: TGTGCCAGCAGCGGGACCACAGGGGTCCAAGCCAAAAACATTCAGTACTTC. This encodes CASSGTTGVQAKNIQYF.

This sequence joins TRBV11-2 and TRBJ2-3, with D possibly matching TRBD2 (5 bases). V dropped 7 bases and J dropped 6 bases, with 8 bases sitting between them. The CDR3 extends over 11 amino acids. The V gene's germline CDR1 is SGHAT and CDR2 FQNNGV. Here the CDR3 reads CASTGLDTQYF. For the CDR3, the DNA is TGTGCCAGCACGGGGTTGGATACGCAGTATTTT. Full variable domain (outside the CDR3, taken from reference TRBV11-2 and TRBJ2-3): EAGVAQSPRYKIIEKRQSVAFWCNPISGHATLYWYQQILGQGPKLLIQFQNNGVVDDSQLPKDRFSAERLKGVDSTLKIQPAKLEDSAVYLCASTGLDTQYFGPGTRLTVL.

This clone was seen only once. The chain carries TRBV11-2 and TRBJ1-3, with a weak D call TRBD1 (6 bases). The CDR3 consists of 14 residues. V was clipped by 1 base and J by 3 bases, with 7 bases between them. Germline V gene sequence: CDR1 SGHAT, CDR2 FQNNGV. The CDR3 region is CASSLVRGGNTIYF. The CDR3 bases are TGTGCCAGCAGCTTAGTCAGGGGTGGAAACACCATATATTTT.

This clone was counted only a few times. The chain joins TRBV6-5 to TRBJ1-6; TRBD1 matches at 7 bases. This CDR3 is 15 amino acids long. V gave up 2 bases and J gave up 6 bases; unmatched junction bases: 4. From germline, CDR1 is MNHEY and CDR2 SVGAGI. In nucleotides, the CDR3 is TGTGCCAGCAGTTACGAGACAGGGACTAATTCACCCCTCCACTTT. Encoded protein: CASSYETGTNSPLHF.